A single sample gave rise to the 15 T cell receptor beta chains below, sequenced in a study of CD8 T cells in ankylosing spondylitis. TCRdb analysed the 5' RACE reads with MiXCR anew, one entry per CDR3 protein. The data hold roughly 86,000 distinct CDR3 sequences, with just under 9% observed a single time. The sample comprised blood, either unsorted or a sorted T cell fraction (not recorded which). These receptors all stem from a male donor with ankylosing spondylitis or in good health (not recorded which).

This clonotype was counted ten times or more. The V call is TRBV5-1, the J call TRBJ2-3, with 7 positions matching TRBD1. This CDR3 is 12 amino acids long. J gave up 6 bases and V 4 bases, and 2 bases lay outside the gene matches. Germline lookup yields CDR1 SGHRS and CDR2 YFSETQ. The DNA of the CDR3 is TGCGCCAGCAGCGTCAGGGGGGATACGCAGTATTTT. Its translation: CASSVRGDTQYF. The whole variable domain, filled in from reference TRBV5-1 and TRBJ2-3, reads KAGVTQTPRYLIKTRGQQVTLSCSPISGHRSVSWYQQTPGQGLQFLFEYFSETQRNKGNFPGRFSGRQFSNSRSEMNVSTLELGDSALYLCASSVRGDTQYFGPGTRLTVL.

This clonotype showed up many times. The gene calls are TRBV7-9 and TRBJ2-7; tentatively, D is TRBD1 or TRBD2 (5 bases each). Germline CDR1 reads SEHNR; CDR2 reads FQNEAQ (reference sequence). The ends were cut back, 5 bases at V and 1 base at J, with 9 bases in the middle. There are 13 residues in the CDR3. This CDR3 is CASSMGRSYEQYF. In nucleotides, the CDR3 is TGTGCCAGCAGCATGGGACGGTCCTACGAGCAGTACTTC.

This clonotype was seen at least ten times. The rearrangement joins TRBV2 to TRBJ2-1; TRBD2 matches at 11 bases. After removal of 5 bases from V and 8 bases from J, the junction contained 14 bases not matched to a gene. The CDR3 is made up of 17 amino acids. Germline lookup yields CDR1 SNHLY and CDR2 FYNNEI. The CDR3 coding sequence is TGTGCCAGCAGTAAAGAGTCTAGCGGGGGGATGGGGGATGAGCAGTTCTTC. It codes for CASSKESSGGMGDEQFF.

This clonotype was seen a few times. The chain is built from TRBV7-8 and TRBJ2-1; D is unclear. V was trimmed by 2 bases and J by 5 bases, leaving 13 bases between them. The germline V gene has CDR1 SGHVS and CDR2 FQNEAQ. The CDR3 spans 15 residues. CDR3 DNA sequence: TGTGCCAGCAGCTTAAGGTGGATAGACAACAATGAGCAGTTCTTC. It codes for CASSLRWIDNNEQFF.

This clonotype was detected many times. The chain uses TRBV5-6 and TRBJ2-3; D unresolved. This CDR3 is built from 12 residues. Trimming took off 4 bases at V and 4 bases at J, with 7 bases between the two ends. Germline assignment: CDR1 SGHDT and CDR2 YYEEEE. This CDR3 is CASSQGSDTQYF. The CDR3 bases are TGTGCCAGCAGCCAAGGGTCAGATACGCAGTATTTT.

This clonotype was counted at least ten times. The chain carries TRBV3-1 and TRBJ2-1, with D maybe TRBD2 (5 bases). The CDR3 is 15 amino acids. Germline assignment: CDR1 LGHDT and CDR2 YNNKEL (reference sequence). The ends were cut back, 1 base at V and 3 bases at J, with 10 bases in the middle. The CDR3 spells CASSQGRAIYNEQFF. As DNA, the CDR3 is TGTGCCAGCAGCCAAGGGCGGGCGATCTACAATGAGCAGTTCTTC.

The CDR3 loop reads CASSRGTSGGSSTDTQYF. CDR3 DNA sequence: TGTGCCAGCAGCCGGGGGACTAGCGGGGGGTCAAGCACAGATACGCAGTATTTT. The gene calls are TRBV4-2 and TRBJ2-3, with 15 nucleotides matching TRBD2. The trim removed 4 bases at V and 0 bases at J, leaving 5 bases unmatched. The CDR3 spans 18 residues. The germline V gene has CDR1 LGHNA and CDR2 YNFKEQ.

This clonotype was seen repeatedly, ten times or more. The chain carries TRBV3-1 and TRBJ1-5; D gene unclear. The CDR3 is made up of 14 amino acids. The germline V gene encodes CDR1 LGHDT and CDR2 YNNKEL (reference sequence). V lost 0 bases to trimming and J lost 6 bases, with 9 bases between them. The CDR3 loop reads CASSQDARVQPQHF. DNA for the CDR3: TGTGCCAGCAGCCAAGATGCGAGGGTTCAGCCCCAGCATTTT.

This clonotype appeared a few times. Since the CDR3 does not end with the conserved phenylalanine or tryptophan, this likely comes from a read error. The limits of the CDR3 on the DNA are not certain, so only TCRdb's listed CDR3 is given. The chain uses TRBV5-2 and TRBJ2-1; the table calls TRBD2, which could not be checked here. TRBV5-2 is listed as a pseudogene. Including both end residues, the CDR3 is 10 amino acids long. The CDR3 region is CASNHPGDFG.

A note on this clonotype: A read error may explain this, as a much larger clone is one base away. The chain links TRBV9 to TRBJ1-1, with D possibly TRBD1 on 5 matching bases. The CDR3 sequence is 14 residues long. Per the germline V gene, CDR1 is SGDLS and CDR2 is YYNGEE. The CDR3 DNA reads as TGTGCCAGCAGCGTAGTAGGGGAGGTCACTGAAGCTTCCTTT. Translating gives CASSVVGEVTEASF. The full variable domain, with the rest looked up from reference TRBV9 and TRBJ1-1, is DSGVTQTPKHLITATGQRVTLRCSPRSGDLSVYWYQQSLDQGLQFLIQYYNGEERAKGNILERFSAQQFPDLHSELNLSSLELGDSALYFCASSVVGEVTEASFGQGTRLTVV.

The rearrangement uses TRBV7-2 and TRBJ1-4; TRBD1 matches at 8 bases. CDR1 and CDR2 from the germline V gene are SGHTA and FQGNSA. The CDR3 runs to 16 residues. V dropped 5 bases and J dropped 3; count of bases not matched to a gene: 8. Written as DNA, the CDR3 is TGTGCCAGCAGCCCCAGGACAGGGATGTCTAATGAAAAACTGTTTTTT. Residues: CASSPRTGMSNEKLFF.

This clonotype was detected a few times. The chain recombines TRBV6-5 with TRBJ1-2; 7 positions agree with TRBD1. Trimming removed 2 bases from V and 7 bases from J; junction bases left unmatched: 10. Germline V gene sequence: CDR1 MNHEY, CDR2 SVGAGI. The CDR3 is 15 amino acids. The CDR3 region is CASSYPRDRVTGYTF. DNA for the CDR3: TGTGCCAGCAGTTACCCCCGTGACAGGGTAACTGGCTACACCTTC.

The chain combines TRBV12-3 or TRBV12-4 with TRBJ2-3; 10 bases map to TRBD2. This CDR3 contains 19 residues. With 5 bases clipped from V and 0 bases from J, the junction kept 14 bases outside the gene matches. CDR3 coding DNA: TGTGCCAGCAGTCCCCTAGCGGGGGCGGGCAGGTTAAGCACAGATACGCAGTATTTT. Encoded protein: CASSPLAGAGRLSTDTQYF.

This clonotype was counted many times. The chain carries TRBV20-1 and TRBJ2-5, with D perhaps matching TRBD1 (5 bases). V lost 1 base and J 2 bases, leaving 8 bases between the germline ends. The CDR3 length is 13 residues. Germline V lookup: CDR1 DFQATT, CDR2 SNEGSKA (reference sequence). The CDR3 here is CSARVTGQETQYF. For the CDR3, the DNA is TGCAGTGCTAGAGTCACAGGTCAAGAGACCCAGTACTTC.

This clonotype was observed at least ten times. This chain joins TRBV7-2 and TRBJ1-5; 7 bases are shared with TRBD1. The CDR3 loop spans 15 amino acids. Germline CDR1 reads SGHTA; CDR2 reads FQGNSA. V dropped 6 bases and J dropped 0; count of bases not matched to a gene: 5. The CDR3 sequence: CASSRQGDSNQPQHF. Written as DNA, the CDR3 is TGTGCCAGCAGTCGACAGGGTGATAGCAATCAGCCCCAGCATTTT. Filled out from reference TRBV7-2 and TRBJ1-5, the complete variable domain reads GAGVSQSPSNKVTEKGKDVELRCDPISGHTALYWYRQSLGQGLEFLIYFQGNSAPDKSGLPSDRFSAERTGGSVSTLTIQRTQQEDSAVYLCASSRQGDSNQPQHFGDGTRLSIL.